These T cell receptor beta chains were read from a single sample in a study of cytomegalovirus exposure and HLA in healthy donors. Method: immunoSEQ multiplex PCR; TCRdb's copy keeps in-frame clones and lacks some. This sample has some 140,000 clones; 65% to 75% occur once, and the top ten carry about 3%. Sequenced: PBMCs. The source of these receptors is a man in his late teens or twenties in good health and CMV-seronegative. CDR3s include the opening cysteine and the closing phenylalanine or tryptophan. Fields, in order: V gene, clone size, D gene, J gene, CDR3 protein, CDR3 DNA. A D gene is named only where the DNA matches it firmly. Expanded clones are given a class, and other clones once, few, many or no size at all.

V gene: TRBV5-1; clone size: NA; D gene: NA; J gene: TRBJ2-1; CDR3 protein: CASSPRTDNEQFF; CDR3 DNA: TGCGCCAGCAGCCCTAGAACGGACAATGAGCAGTTCTTC
V gene: TRBV5-1; clone size: NA; D gene: TRBD1; J gene: TRBJ1-6; CDR3 protein: CASSPGDSSYNSPLHF; CDR3 DNA: TGCGCCAGCAGCCCAGGGGACAGCTCCTATAATTCACCCCTCCACTTT
V gene: TRBV5-6; clone size: NA; D gene: TRBD1; J gene: TRBJ1-5; CDR3 protein: CASSHRRGRNQPQHF; CDR3 DNA: TGTGCCAGCAGCCACCGGAGGGGGCGCAATCAGCCCCAGCATTTT
V gene: TRBV7-8; clone size: once; D gene: TRBD1; J gene: TRBJ1-1; CDR3 protein: CASSTPVQGAERAFF; CDR3 DNA: TGTGCCAGCAGCACCCCCGTACAGGGGGCGGAGAGGGCTTTCTTT
V gene: TRBV6-5; clone size: NA; D gene: TRBD2; J gene: TRBJ2-5; CDR3 protein: CASSSGLAGEETQYF; CDR3 DNA: TGTGCCAGCAGTTCAGGCCTAGCGGGGGAAGAGACCCAGTACTTC
V gene: TRBV5-6; clone size: NA; D gene: TRBD2; J gene: TRBJ2-2; CDR3 protein: CASRKGLADYTGELFF; CDR3 DNA: TGTGCCAGCAGGAAGGGACTAGCGGATTACACCGGGGAGCTGTTTTTT
V gene: TRBV4-2; clone size: NA; D gene: TRBD1; J gene: TRBJ1-5; CDR3 protein: CASSQSGTGNQPQHF; CDR3 DNA: TGTGCCAGCAGCCAGAGCGGGACAGGGAATCAGCCCCAGCATTTT
V gene: TRBV11-3; clone size: few; D gene: TRBD1; J gene: TRBJ1-1; CDR3 protein: CASSLGTGGADEAFF; CDR3 DNA: TGTGCCAGCAGCTTAGGGACAGGGGGGGCAGATGAAGCTTTCTTT
V gene: TRBV18; clone size: NA; D gene: NA; J gene: TRBJ2-1; CDR3 protein: CASSPGRDEQFF; CDR3 DNA: TGTGCCAGCTCACCAGGGAGAGATGAGCAGTTCTTC
V gene: TRBV9; clone size: NA; D gene: TRBD2; J gene: TRBJ2-7; CDR3 protein: CASSSGPGGSSYEQYF; CDR3 DNA: TGTGCCAGCAGCTCAGGTCCGGGGGGGAGCTCCTACGAGCAGTACTTC
V gene: TRBV2; clone size: NA; D gene: TRBD1; J gene: TRBJ1-1; CDR3 protein: CASSVRTGGGEAFF; CDR3 DNA: TGTGCCAGCAGTGTACGGACAGGGGGTGGTGAAGCTTTCTTT
V gene: TRBV9; clone size: NA; D gene: NA; J gene: TRBJ1-1; CDR3 protein: CASSVSLSNTEAFF; CDR3 DNA: TGTGCCAGCAGCGTTAGTCTGTCGAACACTGAAGCTTTCTTT
V gene: TRBV7-9; clone size: NA; D gene: TRBD1; J gene: TRBJ1-4; CDR3 protein: CASSLGPGGFEKLFF; CDR3 DNA: TGTGCCAGCAGCTTAGGCCCAGGGGGATTTGAAAAACTGTTTTTT
V gene: TRBV19; clone size: NA; D gene: TRBD2; J gene: TRBJ2-5; CDR3 protein: CASSGGGAGGTQYF; CDR3 DNA: TGTGCCAGTAGTGGCGGGGGGGCCGGTGGGACCCAGTACTTC
V gene: TRBV27; clone size: NA; D gene: NA; J gene: TRBJ1-1; CDR3 protein: CASSSTTGMNTEAFF; CDR3 DNA: TGTGCCAGCAGTTCGACGACAGGCATGAACACTGAAGCTTTCTTT
V gene: TRBV30; clone size: NA; D gene: NA; J gene: TRBJ2-3; CDR3 protein: CAWSAVTSTDTQYF; CDR3 DNA: TGTGCCTGGAGTGCCGTTACTAGCACAGATACGCAGTATTTT
V gene: TRBV30; clone size: NA; D gene: NA; J gene: TRBJ1-1; CDR3 protein: CAWSVYRVDTEAFF; CDR3 DNA: TGTGCCTGGAGTGTATACAGGGTGGACACTGAAGCTTTCTTT
V gene: TRBV6-4; clone size: NA; D gene: NA; J gene: TRBJ2-6; CDR3 protein: CASSDRGSRANVLTF; CDR3 DNA: TGTGCCAGCAGTGACAGGGGATCTAGGGCCAACGTCCTGACTTTC
V gene: TRBV4-1; clone size: NA; D gene: NA; J gene: TRBJ1-5; CDR3 protein: CASSQDLHGAGMTQPQHF; CDR3 DNA: TGCGCCAGCAGCCAAGATCTTCATGGTGCAGGGATGACCCAGCCCCAGCATTTT
V gene: TRBV30; clone size: NA; D gene: NA; J gene: TRBJ1-2; CDR3 protein: CAWAGYGDYGYTF; CDR3 DNA: TGTGCCTGGGCAGGGTATGGGGACTATGGCTACACCTTC
V gene: TRBV5-1; clone size: few; D gene: TRBD1; J gene: TRBJ1-1; CDR3 protein: CATQGAGTEAFF; CDR3 DNA: TGCGCCACCCAGGGGGCTGGCACTGAAGCTTTCTTT
V gene: TRBV5-1; clone size: NA; D gene: NA; J gene: TRBJ2-1; CDR3 protein: CASSSDNYNEQFF; CDR3 DNA: TGCGCCAGCAGCTCTGACAACTACAATGAGCAGTTCTTC
V gene: TRBV11-2; clone size: NA; D gene: TRBD1; J gene: TRBJ1-2; CDR3 protein: CASSLGQDYGYTF; CDR3 DNA: TGTGCCAGCAGCCTAGGACAGGACTATGGCTACACCTTC
V gene: TRBV2; clone size: NA; D gene: NA; J gene: TRBJ1-4; CDR3 protein: CASIRTEGYEKLFF; CDR3 DNA: TGTGCCAGCATTCGGACAGAAGGTTATGAAAAACTGTTTTTT
V gene: TRBV6-5; clone size: once; D gene: TRBD1; J gene: TRBJ2-2; CDR3 protein: CASRKDRRFGELFF; CDR3 DNA: TGTGCCAGCAGGAAGGACAGGCGTTTCGGGGAGCTGTTTTTT
V gene: TRBV11-2; clone size: NA; D gene: NA; J gene: TRBJ1-2; CDR3 protein: CASSLAESYGYTF; CDR3 DNA: TGTGCCAGCAGCTTAGCAGAATCCTATGGCTACACCTTC
V gene: TRBV7-9; clone size: few; D gene: TRBD1; J gene: TRBJ2-7; CDR3 protein: CASSPGGREQYF; CDR3 DNA: TGTGCCAGCAGCCCAGGGGGCCGCGAGCAGTACTTC
V gene: TRBV19; clone size: once; D gene: TRBD1; J gene: TRBJ1-5; CDR3 protein: CASGTGYSNQPQHF; CDR3 DNA: TGTGCCAGTGGGACAGGGTATAGCAATCAGCCCCAGCATTTT
V gene: TRBV4-2; clone size: NA; D gene: NA; J gene: TRBJ1-6; CDR3 protein: CASSHSLEEGGDNSPLHF; CDR3 DNA: TGTGCCAGCAGCCATTCCCTCGAAGAGGGAGGGGATAATTCACCCCTCCACTTT
V gene: TRBV9; clone size: NA; D gene: TRBD2; J gene: TRBJ2-3; CDR3 protein: CASSVEPSGRTTDTQYF; CDR3 DNA: TGTGCCAGCAGCGTAGAACCTAGCGGGAGAACCACAGATACGCAGTATTTT
V gene: TRBV9; clone size: NA; D gene: NA; J gene: TRBJ1-3; CDR3 protein: CASSVEPVHSGNTIYF; CDR3 DNA: TGTGCCAGCAGCGTAGAGCCGGTCCACTCTGGAAACACCATATATTTT
V gene: TRBV30; clone size: NA; D gene: NA; J gene: TRBJ1-5; CDR3 protein: CAWSERRGAFSQPQHF; CDR3 DNA: TGTGCCTGGAGCGAGAGACGGGGGGCGTTTTCTCAGCCCCAGCATTTT
V gene: TRBV4-3; clone size: NA; D gene: TRBD2; J gene: TRBJ2-2; CDR3 protein: CASSQDVLAGNTGELFF; CDR3 DNA: TGCGCCAGCAGCCAAGATGTACTAGCGGGGAACACCGGGGAGCTGTTTTTT
V gene: TRBV20-1; clone size: few; D gene: NA; J gene: TRBJ2-5; CDR3 protein: CSARWETQYF; CDR3 DNA: TGCAGTGCTCGGTGGGAGACCCAGTACTTC
V gene: TRBV5-1; clone size: NA; D gene: NA; J gene: TRBJ2-5; CDR3 protein: CASSLQETQYF; CDR3 DNA: TGCGCCAGCAGCCTCCAAGAGACCCAGTACTTC
V gene: TRBV6-1; clone size: NA; D gene: TRBD1; J gene: TRBJ2-2; CDR3 protein: CASSAPDRDTGELFF; CDR3 DNA: TGTGCCAGCAGTGCCCCGGACAGGGACACCGGGGAGCTGTTTTTT
V gene: TRBV28; clone size: NA; D gene: TRBD1; J gene: TRBJ1-1; CDR3 protein: CATGQGGAENTEAFF; CDR3 DNA: TGTGCCACCGGTCAGGGGGGCGCTGAGAACACTGAAGCTTTCTTT
V gene: TRBV28; clone size: NA; D gene: NA; J gene: TRBJ1-1; CDR3 protein: CASIVLRGWPHF; CDR3 DNA: TGTGCCAGCATCGTACTCAGGGGTTGGCCTCACTTT
V gene: TRBV7-2; clone size: NA; D gene: TRBD1; J gene: TRBJ2-7; CDR3 protein: CASSLALLGTGLAYEQYF; CDR3 DNA: TGTGCCAGCAGCTTAGCGCTTTTAGGGACAGGGCTAGCCTACGAGCAGTACTTC
V gene: TRBV6-1; clone size: few; D gene: NA; J gene: TRBJ2-1; CDR3 protein: CASSVPSSYNEQFF; CDR3 DNA: TGTGCCAGCAGTGTTCCGAGCTCCTACAATGAGCAGTTCTTC
V gene: TRBV5-4; clone size: NA; D gene: TRBD1; J gene: TRBJ2-1; CDR3 protein: CASSPGQGSYNEQFF; CDR3 DNA: TGTGCCAGCAGCCCTGGACAGGGATCCTACAATGAGCAGTTCTTC
V gene: TRBV7-7; clone size: NA; D gene: TRBD1; J gene: TRBJ1-2; CDR3 protein: CASSLRVYRGYGYTF; CDR3 DNA: TGTGCTAGCAGCTTACGTGTTTACAGGGGGTATGGCTACACCTTC
V gene: TRBV7-6; clone size: NA; D gene: NA; J gene: TRBJ2-2; CDR3 protein: CASTLSSTGELFF; CDR3 DNA: TGTGCCAGCACCCTTAGTTCGACCGGGGAGCTGTTTTTT
V gene: TRBV6-5; clone size: few; D gene: TRBD1; J gene: TRBJ2-7; CDR3 protein: CASSYFTGGEQYF; CDR3 DNA: TGTGCCAGCAGTTATTTTACAGGGGGCGAGCAGTACTTC
V gene: TRBV4-1; clone size: NA; D gene: TRBD1; J gene: TRBJ1-2; CDR3 protein: CASRPTPGQGIQDGYTF; CDR3 DNA: TGCGCCAGCAGACCTACTCCGGGACAGGGTATTCAGGATGGCTACACCTTC
V gene: TRBV5-3; clone size: few; D gene: NA; J gene: TRBJ1-6; CDR3 protein: CARSGPGGCLGSPLHF; CDR3 DNA: TGTGCCAGAAGTGGACCGGGCGGGTGCCTTGGTTCACCCCTCCACTTT
V gene: TRBV11-2; clone size: few; D gene: NA; J gene: TRBJ1-2; CDR3 protein: CASSLGTAGIGYTF; CDR3 DNA: TGTGCCAGCAGCTTAGGAACTGCGGGGATTGGCTACACCTTC